The 29 T cell receptor beta chains reported below all come from one sample, sequenced in a study of T cells after yellow fever vaccination. One entry per CDR3 protein, called by TCRdb with MiXCR from the 5' RACE reads. The sample includes a few hundred thousand distinct CDR3 sequences, less than 20% of them seen just once. The sample was PBMCs, taken 5 days after the first yellow fever vaccination. Receptor source: a man between 18 and 29 years old who received the YFV17D yellow fever vaccine.

This clonotype was picked up a small number of times. The J gene is TRBJ2-1, the V gene TRBV6-5; 8 bases are shared with TRBD2. Germline assignment: CDR1 MNHEY and CDR2 SVGAGI. V was pared by 4 bases and J by 5 bases, with 7 bases of the junction left unmatched. This CDR3 region has 15 residues. This chain's CDR3 is CASSSRGAGDNEQFF. In DNA, the CDR3 is TGTGCCAGCAGTTCGCGGGGGGCCGGGGACAATGAGCAGTTCTTC.

The chain recombines TRBV18 with TRBJ1-2; 10 bases are a match to TRBD1. V was pared by 3 bases and J by 3 bases, with 4 bases of the junction left unmatched. The CDR3 extends over 15 amino acids. Germline V lookup: CDR1 KGHSH, CDR2 LQKENI. In DNA form, the CDR3 reads TGTGCCAGCTCACCGACAGGGACAGGGGACTATGGCTACACCTTC. As protein: CASSPTGTGDYGYTF.

This clonotype has just a few counts. This sequence joins TRBV5-6 and TRBJ2-7; D could derive from TRBD1 or TRBD2 (5 bases each). V was shortened by 5 bases and J by 2 bases, with 17 bases between the two germline ends. This CDR3 has 15 residues. CDR1 is SGHDT, CDR2 YYEEEE, per germline. CDR3 bases: TGTGCCAGCAGGAGAGAGGGGAGCTCCCCCTACGAGCAGTACGTC. This sequence encodes CASRREGSSPYEQYV.

This clonotype was detected only a few times. This sequence joins TRBV10-2 and TRBJ1-2; weak D call: TRBD1 (6 bases). In germline, CDR1 is WSHSY, CDR2 SAAADI. V lost 11 bases and J 8 bases, leaving 21 bases between the germline ends. CDR3 length: 13 residues. The CDR3 reads CAASGGLGMGYTF. As DNA, the CDR3 is TGCGCCGCTTCGGGGGGGCTCGGAATGGGCTACACCTTC.

In its sample, this clonotype was seen a few times. V gene TRBV13 combines with J gene TRBJ2-5; 8 nucleotides agree with TRBD2. Germline CDR1 is PRHDT and CDR2 is FYEKMQ (reference sequence). The CDR3 length is 18 residues. V shed 5 bases and J 5 bases; nucleotides not matched to a gene: 19. In nucleotides, the CDR3 is TGTGCCAGCAGCCAGCCAGCCAACCGGGAGGGAATGGGTGAGACCCAGTACTTC. Translating it yields CASSQPANREGMGETQYF.

This clonotype was recorded at least ten times. CDR3 DNA: TGTGCCAGCAGCTTAAGGGGGCCCCAGATCACCTCCTACAATGAGCAGTTCTTC. Amino acids: CASSLRGPQITSYNEQFF. The chain employs TRBV11-2 and TRBJ2-1; 7 bases are shared with TRBD1. V gave up 2 bases and J gave up 0 bases; unmatched junction bases: 10. This CDR3 has 18 residues. Germline loops: CDR1 SGHAT, CDR2 FQNNGV.

V is TRBV25-1 and J is TRBJ1-2; D call uncertain. The V gene lost 3 bases and the J gene lost 2 bases, with 16 bases spanning the gap. The length of the CDR3 is 16 residues. Looked up from germline, CDR1 is MGHDK and CDR2 is SYGVNS. The CDR3 here is CASSEAEALPNYGYTF. The CDR3 bases are TGTGCCAGCAGTGAGGCAGAGGCCCTCCCAAACTATGGCTACACCTTC.

This clonotype was seen only a few times. The J gene is TRBJ2-1, the V gene TRBV6-1; TRBD2 matches at 13 bases. Germline assignment: CDR1 MNHNS and CDR2 SASEGT. CDR3 size: 16 residues. V shed 6 bases and J 7 bases; nucleotides not matched to a gene: 9. Here the CDR3 reads CASRALAGGPRNEQFF. CDR3 nucleotides: TGTGCCAGCAGAGCACTAGCGGGGGGGCCCAGAAATGAGCAGTTCTTC.

CDR3: CASSKERTVHSYEQYV. Here the CDR3 DNA reads TGTGCCAGCAGCAAAGAACGGACAGTGCATTCCTACGAGCAGTACGTC. J is TRBJ2-7 and V is TRBV21-1; whether TRBD1, the table's D call, matches the DNA was not checked. TRBV21-1 corresponds to a pseudogene. The CDR3 sequence is 16 residues long.

This clonotype was observed a handful of times. This sequence joins TRBV6-2 or TRBV6-3 and TRBJ2-5; 8 bases fit TRBD2. Unmatched junction bases numbered 10, after V lost 5 bases and J lost 2 bases. Per germline, CDR1 MNHEY and CDR2 SVGEGT. CDR3 length: 16 amino acids. CDR3 sequence reads: CASSPRGTGGQETQYF. In DNA, the CDR3 is TGTGCCAGCAGTCCCCGGGGGACGGGGGGGCAAGAGACCCAGTACTTC.

V gene TRBV19 combines with J gene TRBJ2-4; 12 positions match TRBD1. This CDR3 has 14 residues. Trimming took 8 bases from V and 6 from J; bases not matched to a gene: 5. Germline V gene data show CDR1 as LNHDA and CDR2 as SQIVND (reference sequence). CDR3 protein: CASGGTGGGNIQYF. The CDR3 DNA reads TGTGCCAGTGGAGGGACAGGGGGCGGAAACATTCAGTACTTC. The variable domain in full, with the rest retrieved from reference TRBV19 and TRBJ2-4, is DGGITQSPKYLFRKEGQNVTLSCEQNLNHDAMYWYRQDPGQGLRLIYYSQIVNDFQKGDIAEGYSVSREKKESFPLTVTSAQKNPTAFYLCASGGTGGGNIQYFGAGTRLSVL.

The V gene is TRBV3-1, the J gene TRBJ2-7; D uncertain. Trimming took off 0 bases at V and 4 bases at J, with 16 bases between the two ends. The CDR3 has 16 residues. The V gene's germline CDR1 is LGHDT and CDR2 YNNKEL (reference sequence). CDR3: CASSQDEMGYDYEQYV. The CDR3 region has the DNA TGTGCCAGCAGCCAAGATGAGATGGGGTACGATTACGAGCAGTACGTC.

There are a few counts of this clonotype. This chain joins TRBV6-5 and TRBJ1-5; 10 bases align to TRBD1. CDR3 size: 15 residues. With 4 bases clipped from V and 8 bases from J, the junction kept 8 bases outside the gene matches. Germline V gives CDR1 MNHEY, CDR2 SVGAGI. This chain's CDR3 is CASSSRTGGLEPQHF. As DNA, the CDR3 is TGTGCCAGCAGTTCCCGGACAGGGGGTTTGGAGCCCCAGCATTTT.

This clonotype was observed at least ten times. V usage is TRBV7-2 and J usage is TRBJ2-7; 8 bases are a match to TRBD2. V lost 2 bases, J lost 6 bases, and 15 bases stayed unmatched. The CDR3 is made up of 17 amino acids. Germline V gives CDR1 SGHTA, CDR2 FQGNSA. The CDR3 nucleotides read TGTGCCAGCAGCTTAAGCGGGGGTACTCGACCCCTGGCCGAGCAGTACTTC. The encoded protein is CASSLSGGTRPLAEQYF.

The chain uses TRBV5-5 and TRBJ2-1; 11 bases agree with TRBD2. The CDR3 contains 16 residues. Germline-derived CDR1 and CDR2 are SGHKS and YYEKEE (reference sequence). Unmatched junction bases numbered 6, after V lost 3 bases and J lost 4 bases. This CDR3 reads CASSSLAGGLYNEQFF. In DNA, the CDR3 is TGTGCCAGCAGCTCATTAGCGGGGGGGCTTTACAATGAGCAGTTCTTC.

The genes are TRBV12-3 or TRBV12-4 and TRBJ2-3, with D maybe TRBD2 (6 bases). This CDR3 has 15 residues. V gave up 8 bases and J gave up 0 bases, with 15 bases separating them. CDR3 residues: CASGRFGTSTDTQYF. CDR3 nucleotide sequence: TGTGCCAGCGGTCGTTTCGGGACTAGCACAGATACGCAGTATTTT.

This clonotype was seen more than once but under ten times. The chain uses TRBV4-1 and TRBJ2-1, with 12 bases lining up with TRBD2. CDR1 and CDR2 (germline): MGHRA, YSYEKL. The CDR3 sequence is 18 residues long. V gave up 1 base and J gave up 2 bases; unmatched junction bases: 6. CDR3 sequence reads: CASSQAASGGAPYNEQFF. CDR3 DNA sequence: TGCGCCAGCAGCCAAGCGGCTAGCGGGGGGGCCCCCTACAATGAGCAGTTCTTC.

CDR3: CASSQEGEGIAGELFF. CDR3 in DNA: TGCGCCAGCAGCCAAGAGGGGGAGGGTATTGCCGGGGAGCTGTTTTTT. The rearrangement links TRBV4-3 to TRBJ2-2; 7 bases agree with TRBD2. Germline V gene data show CDR1 as LGHNA and CDR2 as YSLEER. CDR3 size: 16 residues. V was clipped by 0 bases and J by 6 bases; unmatched bases: 7.

Many counts were recorded for this clonotype. The chain carries TRBV20-1 and TRBJ2-5; 8 bases fit TRBD2. Germline CDR1 is DFQATT and CDR2 is SNEGSKA (reference sequence). The CDR3 covers 13 residues. Unmatched junction bases numbered 4, after V lost 4 bases and J lost 3 bases. The CDR3 is CSAISGEKETQYF. CDR3 sequence (DNA): TGCAGTGCTATTAGCGGGGAAAAAGAGACCCAGTACTTC.

This clonotype has just a few counts. This chain uses TRBV7-2 with TRBJ2-5; no firm D call. Trimming cost V 4 bases and J 5 bases, with 14 bases left between them. CDR1 and CDR2 (germline): SGHTA, FQGNSA. The CDR3 contains 14 residues. Here the CDR3 reads CASSSLLVQETQYF. CDR3 nucleotides: TGTGCCAGCAGCTCCCTCTTAGTCCAGGAGACCCAGTACTTC.

The genes are TRBV30 and TRBJ2-2; D is unresolved. The CDR3 totals 13 residues. The V end lost 5 bases, the J end lost 0 bases, and 7 bases lay between the germline ends. Germline V gene sequence: CDR1 GTSNPN, CDR2 SVGIG (reference sequence). Written as DNA, the CDR3 is TGTGCCTGGGCCGGACCGAACACCGGGGAGCTGTTTTTT. It is translated as CAWAGPNTGELFF. Complete variable domain (other parts from reference TRBV30 and TRBJ2-2): SQTIHQWPATLVQPVGSPLSLECTVEGTSNPNLYWYRQAAGRGLQLLFYSVGIGQISSEVPQNLSASRPQDRQFILSSKKLLLSDSGFYLCAWAGPNTGELFFGEGSRLTVL.

The chain carries TRBV9 and TRBJ2-3, with 7 bases matching TRBD1. The germline gives CDR1 SGDLS, CDR2 YYNGEE. Germline trimming cut 4 bases from V and 6 bases from J; bases unmatched to any gene: 14. The CDR3 spans 16 residues. CDR3 coding DNA: TGTGCCAGCAGCCCCCCCCCGGGGACAGAGAAGGATACGCAGTATTTT. Its protein product is CASSPPPGTEKDTQYF. The entire variable domain, with the rest obtained from reference TRBV9 and TRBJ2-3, is as follows: DSGVTQTPKHLITATGQRVTLRCSPRSGDLSVYWYQQSLDQGLQFLIQYYNGEERAKGNILERFSAQQFPDLHSELNLSSLELGDSALYFCASSPPPGTEKDTQYFGPGTRLTVL.

This clonotype turned up a few times. V is TRBV28 and J is TRBJ1-4; D is uncertain. This CDR3 has 14 amino acids. V was clipped by 6 bases and J by 0 bases, with 8 bases between them. CDR1 is MDHEN and CDR2 is SYDVKM in the germline V gene. The CDR3 loop reads CASRVDATNEKLFF. CDR3 DNA sequence: TGTGCCAGCAGGGTAGACGCAACTAATGAAAAACTGTTTTTT.

This rearrangement joins TRBV6-5 to TRBJ1-2; the match to TRBD1 covers 10 bases. The CDR3 sequence is 16 residues long. Trimming at V came to 0 bases and at J to 6 bases, leaving 7 bases not matched to a gene. CDR1 and CDR2 from the germline V gene are MNHEY and SVGAGI. The CDR3 nucleotides read TGTGCCAGCAGTTACTCCGGGACAGGGGTCTTGCATGGCTACACCTTC. The encoded protein is CASSYSGTGVLHGYTF.

There are a few counts of this clonotype. The gene calls are TRBV24-1 and TRBJ2-3; D gene uncertain. The germline CDR1 and CDR2 sequences are KGHDR and SFDVKD. This CDR3 has 15 amino acids. The V and J ends lost 5 bases and 0 bases respectively, with 11 bases between them. CDR3 in amino acids: CATSGPSTSTDTQYF. The CDR3 DNA reads as TGTGCCACCAGTGGCCCCAGCACTAGCACAGATACGCAGTATTTT.

This clonotype was seen many times. V gene TRBV12-3 or TRBV12-4 combines with J gene TRBJ2-1; tentative D call: TRBD2 (5 bases). The V and J ends lost 3 bases and 1 base respectively, with 16 bases between them. CDR3 length equals 17 residues. CDR3 in DNA: TGTGCCAGCAGTTTGAGGCTAGCCATGGCTTCCTACAATGAGCAGTTCTTC. It yields the protein CASSLRLAMASYNEQFF.

This clonotype was counted many times. The chain joins TRBV27 to TRBJ2-1, with TRBD1 matching over 7 bases. CDR1 MNHEY and CDR2 SMNVEV come from the germline V gene (reference sequence). The CDR3 runs to 16 residues. V dropped 3 bases and J dropped 7; count of bases not matched to a gene: 12. CDR3 nucleotides: TGTGCCAGCAGTTTCTTGGCGACAGGGTATAGGAATGAGCAGTTCTTC. Amino acids: CASSFLATGYRNEQFF.

The chain is built from TRBV5-1 and TRBJ2-3; D gene uncertain. Germline V gene data show CDR1 as SGHRS and CDR2 as YFSETQ. The CDR3 length is 14 residues. Trimming took off 2 bases at V and 2 bases at J, with 9 bases between the two ends. The CDR3 sequence is CASSFSQITDTQYF. CDR3 nucleotide sequence: TGCGCCAGCAGCTTCTCACAGATCACAGATACGCAGTATTTT.

On this clonotype: One end of the junction varies from germline; a read error may be responsible. V is TRBV9 and J is TRBJ2-2; 9 nucleotides align to TRBD1. The CDR3 runs 16 residues. Germline assignment: CDR1 SGDLS and CDR2 YYNGEE. The CDR3 reads CASSVPGQGLTGKLFF. The CDR3 bases are TGTGCCAGCAGCGTTCCGGGACAGGGTTTGACCGGGAAGCTGTTTTTT.